This T cell receptor (beta chain) was sequenced for a study of Graves' ophthalmopathy and Graves' hyperthyroidism. The trim removed 5 bases at V and 8 bases at J, leaving 11 bases unmatched. The CDR3 spans 15 residues. Per germline, CDR1 SGHVS and CDR2 FQNEAQ. CDR3 regions of TCR beta were amplified from RNA transcripts. Scientists carried out first-round RT-PCR using HTBI primers and then a second-round multiplex PCR. TCRdb reanalysed the multiplex PCR reads using MiXCR and keeps one entry per CDR3 protein. The table records approximately 210,000 distinct CDR3 sequences, 20% to 25% of them present only once. Study results and caveats: Most thyroid-expanded clonotypes exceeding 0.001 frequency were also found in blood.

This clonotype has ten or more counts. Its antigen remains unknown. Ophthalmopathy donors were characterized by moderate-to-severe activity, CAS of at least 3, NOSPECS of at least 4, and duration under 3 months. The study excluded patients with other autoimmune diseases, uncontrolled infections, pregnancy or lactation. Someone took the PBMCs out of approximately 9 ml of fresh peripheral blood. This chain connects TRBV7-8 to TRBJ1-2; 10 bases map to TRBD1. This receptor was obtained from a woman in her 50s with Graves' ophthalmopathy. The sequenced sample consisted of peripheral blood. As DNA, the CDR3 is TGTGCCAGCAGCCCACCGGGACAGGGGTTTAAGGGCTACACCTTC. Its protein product is CASSPPGQGFKGYTF.